This T cell receptor (beta chain) was identified during a study of blood T cell repertoires in COVID-19. V lost 5 bases and J 7 bases, leaving 26 bases between the germline ends. The germline V gene encodes CDR1 LNHDA and CDR2 SQIVND (reference sequence). The CDR3 runs 17 residues. Produced via immunoSEQ multiplex PCR; TCRdb's table is partial and in-frame only. The table includes about 440,000 clones, approximately 89% detected once. V and J are TRBV19 and TRBJ1-2; a weak D match, TRBD1 (6 bases). The receptor's source is a woman in her forties or fifties with COVID-19, enrolled during active disease. The sequencing sample was made of peripheral blood. This CDR3 is CASSPPSGTRGRGGYTF. In nucleotides, the CDR3 is TGTGCCAGTAGTCCGCCCTCCGGGACAAGGGGGAGAGGTGGCTACACCTTC. The variable domain in full, completed from reference TRBV19 and TRBJ1-2, reads DGGITQSPKYLFRKEGQNVTLSCEQNLNHDAMYWYRQDPGQGLRLIYYSQIVNDFQKGDIAEGYSVSREKKESFPLTVTSAQKNPTAFYLCASSPPSGTRGRGGYTFGSGTRLTVV.